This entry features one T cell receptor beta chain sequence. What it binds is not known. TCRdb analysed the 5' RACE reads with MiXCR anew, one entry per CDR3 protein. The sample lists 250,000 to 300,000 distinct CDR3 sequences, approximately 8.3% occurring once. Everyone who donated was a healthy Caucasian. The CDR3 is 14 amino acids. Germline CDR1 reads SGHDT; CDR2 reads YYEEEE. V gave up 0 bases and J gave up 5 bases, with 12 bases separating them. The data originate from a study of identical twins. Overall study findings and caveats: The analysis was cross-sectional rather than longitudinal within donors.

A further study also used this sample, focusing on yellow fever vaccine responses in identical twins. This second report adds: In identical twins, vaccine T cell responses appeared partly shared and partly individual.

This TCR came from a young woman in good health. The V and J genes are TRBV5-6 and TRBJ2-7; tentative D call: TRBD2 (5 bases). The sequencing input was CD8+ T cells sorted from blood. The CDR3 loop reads CASSLGVVGDEQYF. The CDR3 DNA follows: TGTGCCAGCAGCTTGGGAGTCGTCGGGGACGAGCAGTACTTC.